The clone carrying this T cell receptor (beta chain) was counted only a few times. As yet, its antigen is unknown. With 60 Vbeta and 13 Jbeta primers, the PCR was carried out. Sequencing used immunoSEQ multiplex PCR; TCRdb keeps in-frame clones, though not all of them. The sample lists 200,000 to 250,000 clones; roughly 80% were seen once. CDR3 length equals 14 residues. Germline values: CDR1 LNHDA, CDR2 SQIVND (reference sequence). V was shortened by 4 bases and J by 3 bases, with 12 bases between the two germline ends. The sample comes from a study of cytomegalovirus exposure and HLA in healthy donors. About the research overall: An earlier analysis identified approximately 110 million unique TCR beta sequences in 150 million to 200 million T cells.

Study outcomes and limitations: Specificity of a few CMV-associated chains for CMV antigens was verified in vitro. A prior analysis recorded that most TCR beta V segments were productive about 90% or about 30% of the time. Excluded were some V segments that proved indistinguishable, including TRBV6-2 and TRBV6-3.

The chain is built from TRBV19 and TRBJ1-1, with D possibly matching TRBD1 (6 bases). What was sequenced was PBMCs. The TCR comes from a girl between 10 and 17 years old in good health and CMV-seronegative. This CDR3 reads CASSRGQGYTEAFF. The DNA for the CDR3 is TGTGCCAGTAGTAGGGGGCAGGGGTACACTGAAGCTTTCTTT.